Presented here are 8 T cell receptor beta chains from one specimen sequenced in a study of radiotherapy plus CTLA-4 blockade in lung cancer. The method was immunoSEQ multiplex PCR; TCRdb's version includes in-frame clones alone and lacks a portion of them. The table has about 25,000 clones, around 70% seen once. The sequences come from peripheral blood, collected from a patient treated with radiotherapy plus ipilimumab. These receptors came from a human donor with non-small cell lung cancer whose response to radiotherapy plus ipilimumab could not be evaluated.

The chain uses TRBV5-1 and TRBJ2-1; 8 bases line up with TRBD2. This CDR3 is 16 amino acids long. Germline trimming cut 5 bases from V and 4 bases from J; bases unmatched to any gene: 11. Germline V CDR1 and CDR2: SGHRS, YFSETQ. The CDR3 DNA reads TGCGCCAGCAGTATCAGTGTACTAGCGGAATACAATGAGCAGTTCTTC. Translated, it gives CASSISVLAEYNEQFF.

The chain links TRBV5-1 to TRBJ2-4, with TRBD2 as a possible D gene (5 bases). The V end was cut by 3 bases, the J end by 10 bases, with 17 bases between. The CDR3 runs to 14 residues. Germline V lookup: CDR1 SGHRS, CDR2 YFSETQ. The CDR3 here is CASSSDSGNWIQYF. The CDR3 DNA reads as TGCGCCAGCAGCTCGGACTCCGGGAACTGGATTCAGTACTTC.

V gene TRBV2 combines with J gene TRBJ1-4; 7 bases map to TRBD1. The CDR3 length is 15 residues. Per the germline V gene, CDR1 is SNHLY and CDR2 is FYNNEI. The V segment lost 4 bases and the J segment 3 bases; nucleotides outside the gene matches: 5. DNA of the CDR3: TGTGCCAGCAGTGCAACTCAGGGGGCTAATGAAAAACTGTTTTTT. This encodes CASSATQGANEKLFF.

This clone has more than one count but fewer than ten. The rearrangement links TRBV7-8 to TRBJ2-5, with a possible D match to TRBD1 (5 bases). The CDR3 is 13 amino acids. The ends were cut back, 2 bases at V and 5 bases at J, with 9 bases in the middle. Germline loops: CDR1 SGHVS, CDR2 FQNEAQ. The CDR3 DNA reads as TGTGCCAGCAGCTTAACAAAGGGGGAGACCCAGTACTTC. The encoded protein is CASSLTKGETQYF.

The chain joins TRBV19 to TRBJ2-3; D uncertain. The CDR3 length is 17 residues. V was clipped by 3 bases and J by 2 bases, with 18 bases between them. CDR1 and CDR2 from the germline V gene are LNHDA and SQIVND (reference sequence). CDR3 in amino acids: CASSMAEAALNTDTQYF. The DNA for the CDR3 is TGTGCCAGTAGTATGGCAGAGGCCGCCCTTAACACAGATACGCAGTATTTT.

V usage is TRBV19 and J usage is TRBJ2-1; D is uncertain. This CDR3 is built from 18 residues. Trimming pared 4 bases from V and 0 bases from J, leaving 19 bases between. The germline gives CDR1 LNHDA, CDR2 SQIVND (reference sequence). The CDR3 DNA is TGTGCCAGTAGTACCTACTACCTTGCTGGAAGCTCCTACAATGAGCAGTTCTTC. As protein: CASSTYYLAGSSYNEQFF.

The gene calls are TRBV19 and TRBJ1-5; no clear D. The CDR3 contains 15 residues. The V end lost 3 bases, the J end lost 0 bases, and 9 bases lay between the germline ends. The germline CDR1 and CDR2 sequences are LNHDA and SQIVND (reference sequence). Here the CDR3 DNA reads TGTGCCAGTAGTATCGTCTTCTATAGCAATCAGCCCCAGCATTTT. Translating it yields CASSIVFYSNQPQHF.

This chain joins TRBV5-6 and TRBJ2-2, with 9 nucleotides matching TRBD2. The CDR3 length is 16 residues. V shed 4 bases, J shed 0 bases, and the junction held 4 bases outside the gene matches. Germline loops: CDR1 SGHDT, CDR2 YYEEEE. For the CDR3, the DNA is TGTGCCAGCAGCAAACTAGCGGGCGCGAACACCGGGGAGCTGTTTTTT. Encoded protein: CASSKLAGANTGELFF.